This entry features one T cell receptor beta chain sequence. Germline CDR1 is SGHRS and CDR2 is YFSETQ. The CDR3 has 15 residues. V was clipped by 2 bases and J by 1 base, with 12 bases between them. How the authors handled the data: Reference gene primer amplification in the assay estimated nucleated cell counts. Only in-frame clones appear in the TCRdb table, and some are missing; sequencing was by immunoSEQ multiplex PCR. V, J and clone size are those of that table, while D and trimming were read from the DNA. The table has fewer than 150,000 clones, roughly 86% seen once. This sample was taken from a study of blood T cell repertoires in COVID-19. Study details: Collection of acute and convalescent COVID-19 samples took place in the United States, Italy and Spain. PBMCs, B-cell-depleted T cells, or T cells provided the cDNA or gDNA that made up the material.

V usage is TRBV5-1 and J usage is TRBJ1-1; D is undetermined. This TCR was sampled from a woman between 55 and 75 years old with acute or convalescent COVID-19. Sequencing used peripheral blood. CDR3 sequence (DNA): TGCGCCAGCAGCTTAACAGCTTTAACGAACACTGAAGCTTTCTTT. Encoded protein: CASSLTALTNTEAFF.